This T cell receptor beta chain was recorded in a study of blood T cell repertoires in COVID-19. Study in general: PBMCs, B-cell-depleted T cells, or T cells were the source of the cDNA or gDNA that made up the material.

This study enrolled people aged about 18 to 90 from roughly 22 US geographic areas. Authors' analysis steps: Estimated nucleated cell counts came from reference gene primer amplification. The repertoire was sequenced with immunoSEQ multiplex PCR; TCRdb's copy has only in-frame clones and lacks some. V and J calls and clone size are copied from that table; D and trimming were computed from the DNA. The sample has approximately 250,000 clones, around 80% seen once. The CDR3 has 13 residues. V lost 10 bases, J lost 3 bases, and 4 bases stayed unmatched. Germline V gene sequence: CDR1 MDHEN, CDR2 SYDVKM. This sequence joins TRBV28 and TRBJ1-5; 9 positions match TRBD1. The source is a man aged 25-40 years with acute COVID-19. Sequencing was performed on PBMCs or T cells enriched from blood (not recorded which). The CDR3 coding sequence is TGTGCCAACGGACAGGGGATCAATCAGCCCCAGCATTTT. It yields the protein CANGQGINQPQHF.